A single sample is the source of the 19 T cell receptor beta chains below, sequenced in a study of cytomegalovirus exposure and HLA in healthy donors. The PCR was carried out with 60 Vbeta primers and 13 Jbeta primers. Produced via immunoSEQ multiplex PCR; TCRdb's table is partial and in-frame only. The sample includes some 130,000 clones, 80% of them seen just once. Sequencing input: PBMCs. Receptors originate from a male donor in good health and CMV-seronegative.

The table lists this clone with a count of one. The rearrangement uses TRBV6-1 and TRBJ1-5; the D is unclear. Per germline, CDR1 MNHNS and CDR2 SASEGT. This CDR3 is 15 amino acids long. The V gene lost 5 bases and the J gene lost 4 bases, with 15 bases spanning the gap. This CDR3 reads CASSLQSNPNQPQHF. The DNA of the CDR3 is TGTGCCAGCAGTTTACAGTCAAATCCAAATCAGCCCCAGCATTTT.

This clone occurred a few times. The chain has TRBV18 and TRBJ2-3; perhaps TRBD2 as D (6 bases). V was shortened by 1 base and J by 0 bases, with 8 bases between the two germline ends. CDR1 KGHSH and CDR2 LQKENI come from the germline V gene. The CDR3 is 15 residues long. DNA for the CDR3: TGTGCCAGCTCACCACTAGCGGAAAGCACAGATACGCAGTATTTT. Amino acids: CASSPLAESTDTQYF.

The chain employs TRBV2 and TRBJ1-1, with D perhaps TRBD1 (5 bases). CDR1 is SNHLY, CDR2 FYNNEI, per germline. V gave up 6 bases and J gave up 7 bases, with 6 bases separating them. The CDR3 has 10 amino acids. CDR3 in DNA: TGTGCCAGCAGGGGGGGTGAAGCTTTCTTT. Its protein product is CASRGGEAFF.

This chain joins TRBV7-9 and TRBJ2-1, with TRBD2 matching 15 bases. The CDR3 consists of 18 residues. Trimming cost V 8 bases and J 7 bases; bases outside gene matches: 15. From germline, CDR1 is SEHNR and CDR2 FQNEAQ (reference sequence). The CDR3 here is CASPRTGLAGGNRNEQFF. CDR3 coding DNA: TGTGCCAGCCCACGTACGGGACTAGCGGGGGGAAATCGAAATGAGCAGTTCTTC.

V gene TRBV19 combines with J gene TRBJ1-2; maybe TRBD1 (5 bases). V shed 7 bases and J shed 8 bases, with 17 bases lying between them. The CDR3 is 13 amino acids. Per the germline V gene, CDR1 is LNHDA and CDR2 is SQIVND (reference sequence). CDR3 nucleotide sequence: TGTGCCAGTACCGACAGCTTAAGCGGGGGCTACACCTTC. Translated, it gives CASTDSLSGGYTF.

V usage is TRBV5-1 and J usage is TRBJ1-1, with 9 bases identical to TRBD1. This CDR3 is built from 14 residues. Germline-derived CDR1 and CDR2 are SGHRS and YFSETQ. After removal of 3 bases from V and 5 bases from J, the junction contained 5 bases not matched to a gene. The CDR3 DNA sequence: TGCGCCAGCAGCTCACAGGGGGCGCAGACTGAAGCTTTCTTT. Its translation: CASSSQGAQTEAFF.

The rearrangement joins TRBV18 to TRBJ1-5; TRBD1 agrees at 8 bases. The CDR3 is 16 residues long. With V trimmed by 2 bases and J by 4 bases, 7 bases remained unmatched. CDR1 and CDR2 (germline): KGHSH, LQKENI. The CDR3 reads CASSPSRQGANQPQHF. For the CDR3, the DNA is TGTGCCAGCTCACCATCACGGCAGGGGGCAAATCAGCCCCAGCATTTT.

The chain is built from TRBV7-2 and TRBJ2-5, with D possibly being TRBD1 (6 bases). The V and J ends lost 1 base and 0 bases respectively, with 18 bases between them. Germline CDR1 is SGHTA and CDR2 is FQGNSA. CDR3 length: 18 residues. CDR3 in DNA: TGTGCCAGCAGCTTAGATTTCATCGTGGGACATTACCAAGAGACCCAGTACTTC. Residues: CASSLDFIVGHYQETQYF.

There are a few counts of this clone. The chain joins TRBV6-4 to TRBJ2-2; TRBD1 agrees at 8 bases. The junction had 5 bases not matched to a gene; V was cut back by 5 bases and J by 3 bases. The CDR3 has 15 residues. Germline V CDR1 and CDR2: MRHNA, SNTAGT. CDR3 residues: CASSNTQGDTGELFF. In DNA form, the CDR3 reads TGTGCCAGCAGTAACACACAGGGGGACACCGGGGAGCTGTTTTTT.

The CDR3 loop reads CASRPRRRDTGELFF. The CDR3, as DNA: TGTGCCAGCAGGCCTAGACGGCGCGACACCGGGGAGCTGTTTTTT. The chain has TRBV6-1 and TRBJ2-2; unclear D gene. The V and J ends lost 6 bases and 3 bases respectively, with 14 bases between them. This CDR3 comprises 15 residues. From germline, CDR1 is MNHNS and CDR2 SASEGT.

This chain uses TRBV7-2 with TRBJ2-7; TRBD1 is a possible D gene (6 bases). The CDR3 is 13 amino acids. Germline CDR1 reads SGHTA; CDR2 reads FQGNSA. V lost 3 bases to trimming and J lost 3 bases, with 9 bases between them. The CDR3 protein is CASSLGAHYEQYF. Here the CDR3 DNA reads TGTGCCAGCAGCTTGGGGGCTCACTACGAGCAGTACTTC.

The rearrangement links TRBV5-4 to TRBJ2-5; 7 bases are shared with TRBD1. Germline V gene data show CDR1 as SGHNT and CDR2 as YYREEE (reference sequence). The CDR3 sequence is 15 residues long. With 0 bases clipped from V and 2 bases from J, the junction kept 4 bases outside the gene matches. CDR3 DNA sequence: TGTGCCAGCAGCTTGGTAGGGGGCAGACAAGAGACCCAGTACTTC. Protein sequence: CASSLVGGRQETQYF.

This chain links TRBV6-4 with TRBJ2-3, with TRBD1 matching over 10 bases. Germline V gene data show CDR1 as MRHNA and CDR2 as SNTAGT. V shed 6 bases, J shed 4 bases, and the junction held 4 bases outside the gene matches. This CDR3 has 14 residues. CDR3 sequence: CASSLTGGADTQYF. The DNA for the CDR3 is TGTGCCAGCAGCCTGACAGGGGGCGCAGATACGCAGTATTTT.

This clone has a single count. This chain connects TRBV27 to TRBJ1-1; D ambiguous. This CDR3 contains 13 residues. Germline-derived CDR1 and CDR2 are MNHEY and SMNVEV (reference sequence). V lost 1 base to trimming and J lost 3 bases, with 6 bases between them. The CDR3 region has the DNA TGTGCCAGCAGTTTATATTTCGACACTGAAGCTTTCTTT. Translated, it gives CASSLYFDTEAFF.

The chain recombines TRBV7-2 with TRBJ2-1, with TRBD1 matching over 8 bases. The CDR3 has 14 residues. The germline V gene has CDR1 SGHTA and CDR2 FQGNSA. Losses at the gene ends were 1 base for V and 8 bases for J; bases not matched to a gene: 4. The CDR3 loop reads CASSLGTGIHEQFF. The CDR3, as DNA: TGTGCCAGCAGCTTAGGGACAGGGATCCATGAGCAGTTCTTC.

The chain has TRBV7-3 and TRBJ2-2; possibly TRBD1 for D (6 bases). V dropped 5 bases and J dropped 2 bases, with 12 bases sitting between them. The CDR3 spans 15 residues. The germline V gene has CDR1 SGHTA and CDR2 FQGTGA. The CDR3 bases are TGTGCCAGCAGCCCCTGGGACACTAACACCGGGGAGCTGTTTTTT. Protein sequence: CASSPWDTNTGELFF.

The chain combines TRBV11-3 with TRBJ1-6, with 7 bases matching TRBD1. The CDR3 is 15 amino acids. The germline V gene encodes CDR1 SGHNT and CDR2 YENEEA. The V and J ends lost 0 bases and 7 bases, in that order; junction bases with no gene match: 3. The CDR3 nucleotides are TGTGCCAGCAGCTTAGATACAGGGGTCAATTCACCCCTCCACTTT. This translates into CASSLDTGVNSPLHF. The whole variable domain, filled in from reference TRBV11-3 and TRBJ1-6, reads EAGVVQSPRYKIIEKKQPVAFWCNPISGHNTLYWYLQNLGQGPELLIRYENEEAVDDSQLPKDRFSAERLKGVDSTLKIQPAELGDSAVYLCASSLDTGVNSPLHFGNGTRLTVT.

V gene TRBV4-2 combines with J gene TRBJ2-1, with 7 nucleotides matching TRBD2. Germline CDR1 and CDR2: LGHNA and YNFKEQ. The V gene end was trimmed by 7 bases and the J gene end by 0 bases; junction bases not matched to a gene: 6. This CDR3 spans 15 amino acids. CDR3 residues: CASTRGDTSYNEQFF. As DNA, the CDR3 is TGTGCCAGCACCCGGGGGGATACCTCCTACAATGAGCAGTTCTTC.

The chain couples TRBV5-1 to TRBJ2-5, with 7 bases matching TRBD1. The length of the CDR3 is 16 residues. Germline CDR1 and CDR2: SGHRS and YFSETQ. Unmatched junction bases numbered 11, after V lost 4 bases and J lost 2 bases. The CDR3 protein is CASSAPWTGFQETQYF. DNA of the CDR3: TGCGCCAGCAGCGCCCCTTGGACAGGCTTTCAAGAGACCCAGTACTTC.